Listed below are T cell receptor beta chains from one sample, sequenced in a study of T cell repertoires in cytomegalovirus infection. TCRdb reprocessed the reads with MiXCR, giving one entry per CDR3 protein. Among 250,000 to 350,000 distinct CDR3 sequences listed, about 25% were seen once. What was sequenced was PBMCs. Source of these receptors: a human donor in good health (CMV status not recorded). Some clones in this sample may be carry-over from other donors' samples. The CDR3 runs from the conserved cysteine through the conserved F or W. The D gene is left open where the match is weak. Expanded clones are given a class, and other clones once, few, many or no size at all.

CDR3nt | CDR3aa | v_gene | abundance | d_gene | j_gene
TGTGCCAGCAGCGGAGCTACCGGCAGTCGCACAGATACGCAGTATTTT | CASSGATGSRTDTQYF | TRBV7-6 | . | . | TRBJ2-3
TGCGCCAGCAGCCACCCAGGCTCGGCAACCTTCTCCTACGAGCAGTACTTC | CASSHPGSATFSYEQYF | TRBV4-1 | . | . | TRBJ2-7
TGTGCCAGCAGCTTACCGGGACAACCAGAGACCCAGTACTTC | CASSLPGQPETQYF | TRBV11-2 | few | . | TRBJ2-5
TGTGCCAGCTCACCAGAACAAAGCGGCAATCAGCCCCAGCATTTT | CASSPEQSGNQPQHF | TRBV18 | . | . | TRBJ1-5
TGTGCCAGTAGCCCGGGACTAGCGGACACCGGGGAGCTGTTTTTT | CASSPGLADTGELFF | TRBV19 | . | TRBD2 | TRBJ2-2
TGTGCCAGCAGGCCCCGCGCGGGGAGCGACTATGGCTACACCTTC | CASRPRAGSDYGYTF | TRBV12-3/TRBV12-4 | . | . | TRBJ1-2
TGCAGTGCGTGGCCAGTAGGACTAAAAGAGACCCAGTACTTC | CSAWPVGLKETQYF | TRBV20-1 | few | . | TRBJ2-5
TGCAGCGTAGCGGGACTAGCGGGAGTTGAGACCCAGTACTTC | CSVAGLAGVETQYF | TRBV29-1 | few | TRBD2 | TRBJ2-5
TGTGCCAGCACCAAGGGGGGACTAGCGGGGGGGAACACAGATACGCAGTATTTT | CASTKGGLAGGNTDTQYF | TRBV6-2/TRBV6-3 | . | TRBD2 | TRBJ2-3
TGTGCCAGCAGCTTAAGGATGCCTGACGGAAGACCGAACACTGAAGCTTTCTTT | CASSLRMPDGRPNTEAFF | TRBV7-6 | many | . | TRBJ1-1
TGCGCCAGCAGTGATCCAGGGGGTATCGCAGATACGCAGTATTTT | CASSDPGGIADTQYF | TRBV10-2 | . | TRBD1 | TRBJ2-3
TGTGCCAGCAGGACCCCAGACACAGGACATAATTCACCCCTCCACTTT | CASRTPDTGHNSPLHF | TRBV28 | . | . | TRBJ1-6
TGCAGTGCTGGGAGGACTAGCGGGGGCCCCTACGAGCAGTACTTC | CSAGRTSGGPYEQYF | TRBV20-1 | . | TRBD2 | TRBJ2-7
TGTGCCAGCCCCTCTAGCGGGGGGACCTCCTACAATGAGCAGTTCTTC | CASPSSGGTSYNEQFF | TRBV7-2 | many | TRBD2 | TRBJ2-1
TGTGCCAGCAGAAGCGGACCGGGAAACTATGGCTACACCTTC | CASRSGPGNYGYTF | TRBV7-2 | many | . | TRBJ1-2
TGTGCCAGCAGCCCTCAAGCCGGGGTTGACTACACCTTC | CASSPQAGVDYTF | TRBV7-3 | . | . | TRBJ1-2